Listed here are 9 T cell receptor beta chains from one sample, sequenced in a study of cytomegalovirus exposure and HLA in healthy donors. The PCR had 60 Vbeta and 13 Jbeta primers. TCRdb keeps only in-frame clones here, not all; method: immunoSEQ multiplex PCR. The table records 100,000 to 130,000 clones, around 67% of them present only once. The sequenced sample consisted of PBMCs. The receptors were sampled from a woman aged 40 to 55 in good health and CMV-seropositive.

The table lists this clone with a count of one. The chain recombines TRBV30 with TRBJ2-3, with D possibly being TRBD2 (6 bases). CDR1 is GTSNPN and CDR2 is SVGIG in the germline V gene (reference sequence). V lost 5 bases, J lost 3 bases, and 12 bases lay in between. The CDR3 length is 13 residues. This chain's CDR3 is CAWGGHPTDTQYF. The DNA for the CDR3 is TGTGCCTGGGGAGGGCATCCTACAGATACGCAGTATTTT.

Only a few counts were recorded for this clone. DNA for the CDR3: TGTGCCAGCAGCTTCGACAGGAACACTGAAGCTTTCTTT. It is translated as CASSFDRNTEAFF. The genes are TRBV11-3 and TRBJ1-1; possible D gene TRBD1, 5 bases. Germline V gene lookup returns CDR1 SGHNT and CDR2 YENEEA. The V end was cut by 3 bases, the J end by 1 base, with 6 bases between. This CDR3 is 13 amino acids long.

The chain employs TRBV4-1 and TRBJ2-7, with D possibly being TRBD1 (6 bases). V was pared by 1 base and J by 6 bases, with 19 bases between. CDR3 size: 16 residues. CDR1 and CDR2 (germline): MGHRA, YSYEKL. CDR3 region: CASSQAGQGRRIEQYF. DNA for the CDR3: TGCGCCAGCAGCCAAGCGGGGCAGGGGCGGCGGATCGAGCAGTACTTC.

This chain links TRBV30 with TRBJ1-6, with D perhaps matching TRBD1 (5 bases). This CDR3 comprises 15 residues. Germline-derived CDR1 and CDR2 are GTSNPN and SVGIG (reference sequence). V lost 0 bases and J 9 bases, leaving 15 bases between the germline ends. The chain's CDR3 is CAWSVPETVTSPLHF. CDR3 in DNA: TGTGCCTGGAGTGTACCTGAGACAGTGACTTCACCCCTCCACTTT. Supplemented by reference TRBV30 and TRBJ1-6, the full variable domain reads SQTIHQWPATLVQPVGSPLSLECTVEGTSNPNLYWYRQAAGRGLQLLFYSVGIGQISSEVPQNLSASRPQDRQFILSSKKLLLSDSGFYLCAWSVPETVTSPLHFGNGTRLTVT.

The rearrangement joins TRBV2 to TRBJ2-1, with TRBD2 matching 13 bases. V lost 8 bases and J lost 6; bases outside the gene matches: 7. The CDR3 contains 15 residues. In germline, CDR1 is SNHLY, CDR2 FYNNEI. The CDR3 DNA reads TGTGCCAGCGGAAGACTAGCGGGGGGCTTCAATGAGCAGTTCTTC. It translates to CASGRLAGGFNEQFF. The full variable domain, in which reference TRBV2 and TRBJ2-1 provide the parts outside the CDR3, is EPEVTQTPSHQVTQMGQEVILRCVPISNHLYFYWYRQILGQKVEFLVSFYNNEISEKSEIFDDQFSVERPDGSNFTLKIRSTKLEDSAMYFCASGRLAGGFNEQFFGPGTRLTVL.

The J gene is TRBJ1-2, the V gene TRBV30; D call uncertain. Trimming took off 0 bases at V and 4 bases at J, with 18 bases between the two ends. There are 16 residues in the CDR3. CDR1 is GTSNPN and CDR2 is SVGIG in the germline V gene (reference sequence). CDR3 DNA: TGTGCCTGGAGTGTAGCAGGCTACCTCTCCCCCTATGGCTACACCTTC. As protein: CAWSVAGYLSPYGYTF.

The chain combines TRBV30 with TRBJ2-7; D ambiguous. Germline-derived CDR1 and CDR2 are GTSNPN and SVGIG (reference sequence). The CDR3 totals 13 residues. V was clipped by 1 base and J by 7 bases, with 14 bases between them. The CDR3 loop reads CAWSALTLREQYF. For the CDR3, the DNA is TGTGCCTGGAGTGCTCTTACCCTACGAGAGCAGTACTTC.

V and J are TRBV29-1 and TRBJ2-1, with D unclear. CDR1 is SQVTM and CDR2 is ANQGSEA in the germline V gene. The CDR3 sequence is 10 residues long. V was clipped by 7 bases and J by 9 bases, with 10 bases between them. For the CDR3, the DNA is TGCAGCGCAAAGCTGAGTGAGCAGTTCTTC. As protein: CSAKLSEQFF.

This rearrangement joins TRBV11-2 to TRBJ1-6; D is possibly TRBD1 (5 bases). Trimming took off 0 bases at V and 10 bases at J, with 13 bases between the two ends. The CDR3 totals 15 residues. Germline CDR1 SGHAT, CDR2 FQNNGV. CDR3: CASSLEVQGRSPLHF. CDR3 bases: TGTGCCAGCAGCTTAGAGGTTCAGGGAAGGTCACCCCTCCACTTT.